Listed below are T cell receptor beta chains from one sample, sequenced in a study of blood T cell repertoires in COVID-19. Produced via immunoSEQ multiplex PCR; TCRdb's table is partial and in-frame only. The sample includes about 250,000 clones, 70% to 90% of them seen just once. Sequencing was carried out using peripheral blood. The receptors stem from a woman aged 30 to 39 with active or convalescent COVID-19. The CDR3 runs from the conserved cysteine through the conserved F or W. The order of the fields is clone size, D gene, J gene, V gene, CDR3 protein, CDR3 DNA. D genes are given only for firm matches. Rows may omit the clone size; those that give it use once, few, many or a size class.

>.|.|TRBJ2-7|TRBV2
CASSARPPSYEQYF
TGTGCCAGCAGTGCGCGGCCCCCCTCCTACGAGCAGTACTTC
>.|TRBD1|TRBJ2-1|TRBV28
CASSSPSGTGNNEQFF
TGTGCCAGCAGTTCGCCGTCCGGGACAGGAAACAATGAGCAGTTCTTC
>.|TRBD2|TRBJ2-5|TRBV9
CASSEGWGGGSQETQYF
TGTGCCAGCAGCGAGGGGTGGGGCGGGGGTTCCCAAGAGACCCAGTACTTC
>.|.|TRBJ1-5|TRBV9
CASSVFPNQPQHF
TGTGCCAGCAGCGTATTCCCAAATCAGCCCCAGCATTTT
>.|.|TRBJ1-2|TRBV4-2
CASSSHRDWSGSGGYTF
TGTGCCAGCAGCTCCCACCGGGACTGGAGTGGGTCGGGAGGCTACACCTTC
>.|TRBD2|TRBJ2-5|TRBV2
CASSPASGGTETQYF
TGTGCCAGCAGCCCCGCTAGCGGGGGAACTGAGACCCAGTACTTC
>.|TRBD2|TRBJ2-2|TRBV19
CASSYVGTGTSGGYTGELFF
TGTGCCAGTAGTTATGTGGGAACTGGGACTAGCGGGGGGTACACCGGGGAGCTGTTTTTT
>.|TRBD2|TRBJ2-1|TRBV20-1
CSARVGLAGGSSYNEQFF
TGCAGTGCTCGTGTCGGACTAGCGGGGGGTAGCTCCTACAATGAGCAGTTCTTC
>.|TRBD1|TRBJ1-1|TRBV7-2
CASSRTGVEAFF
TGTGCCAGCAGCAGGACAGGGGTTGAAGCTTTCTTT
>.|.|TRBJ2-2|TRBV7-2
CASSFRPNTGELFF
TGTGCCAGCAGCTTCCGTCCTAACACCGGGGAGCTGTTTTTT
>.|.|TRBJ2-5|TRBV19
CASSIGGQLQETQYF
TGTGCCAGTAGTATAGGGGGGCAGCTCCAAGAGACCCAGTACTTC
>.|.|TRBJ2-5|TRBV19
CASRRGGNYKETQYF
TGTGCCAGTAGGAGGGGGGGGAATTATAAAGAGACCCAGTACTTC
>.|TRBD1|TRBJ1-1|TRBV7-8
CASSLASGGGPNTEAFF
TGTGCCAGCAGCTTAGCTTCGGGAGGGGGCCCGAACACTGAAGCTTTCTTT
>.|TRBD1|TRBJ1-5|TRBV5-5
CASSTIGTGVGNQPQHF
TGTGCCAGCAGCACCATCGGGACAGGGGTTGGGAATCAGCCCCAGCATTTT
>.|.|TRBJ1-3|TRBV7-2
CASSYTTGTISGNTIYF
TGTGCCAGCAGCTACACCACCGGGACAATCTCTGGAAACACCATATATTTT
>few|TRBD1|TRBJ1-1|TRBV19
CASNMGYRGSTEAFF
TGTGCCAGTAATATGGGATACAGGGGGAGCACTGAAGCTTTCTTT
>.|TRBD1|TRBJ2-7|TRBV5-1
CASSLMRQGPYEQYF
TGCGCCAGCAGCTTAATGCGACAGGGGCCCTACGAGCAGTACTTC
>once|TRBD1|TRBJ1-4|TRBV7-2
CASSLKWQGATNEKLFF
TGTGCCAGCAGCTTAAAATGGCAGGGGGCAACTAATGAAAAACTGTTTTTT
>.|TRBD2|TRBJ2-1|TRBV5-4
CASSKKVGGTYNEQFF
TGTGCCAGCAGCAAGAAAGTGGGGGGGACTTACAATGAGCAGTTCTTC
>.|TRBD1|TRBJ2-7|TRBV15
CATSSPGQGSYEQYF
TGTGCCACCAGCAGTCCGGGACAGGGGTCCTACGAGCAGTACTTC
>once|TRBD1|TRBJ1-2|TRBV6-2/TRBV6-3
CASSYLQGPYGYTF
TGTGCCAGCAGTTACCTACAGGGGCCCTATGGCTACACCTTC
>.|TRBD2|TRBJ2-5|TRBV6-2/TRBV6-3
CASSYASPSGVNQETQYF
TGTGCCAGCAGTTACGCCTCTCCAAGCGGGGTTAACCAAGAGACCCAGTACTTC
>.|TRBD1|TRBJ1-5|TRBV9
CASSQGAGSNQPQHF
TGTGCCAGCAGCCAGGGGGCGGGTAGCAATCAGCCCCAGCATTTT
>.|TRBD1|TRBJ1-2|TRBV10-3
CAITRGQGGNYGYTF
TGTGCCATCACCCGGGGACAGGGGGGAAACTATGGCTACACCTTC
>.|TRBD1|TRBJ1-2|TRBV4-1
CASSLEGQSNYGYTF
TGCGCCAGCAGCCTCGAGGGACAGTCTAACTATGGCTACACCTTC